The entry below gives a single T cell receptor beta chain sequence along with its context. These data originate in a study of blood T cell repertoires in COVID-19. Whole-study context: Some COVID-19 samples were acute and others convalescent; all came from the United States, Italy and Spain. The cDNA or gDNA used as material had been derived from T cells, B-cell-depleted T cells, or PBMCs.

Original methodology: It was from reference gene primer amplification that nucleated cell counts were estimated. Libraries were prepared by immunoSEQ multiplex PCR; TCRdb keeps only in-frame clonotypes and omits some of them. V and J calls and clone size are copied from that table; D and trimming were computed from the DNA. The sample lists a few hundred thousand clones, around 84% occurring once. Germline V gene lookup returns CDR1 MNHEY and CDR2 SVGAGI. With 0 bases removed from V and 3 bases from J, the gap between germline ends came to 12 bases. The CDR3 consists of 16 residues. The receptor was derived from a man aged 25 to 40 with active or convalescent COVID-19. The rearrangement joins TRBV6-5 to TRBJ1-3; no firm D call. The sequenced sample consisted of peripheral blood. The CDR3 protein is CASSYSTAGGGNTIYF. The CDR3 region has the DNA TGTGCCAGCAGTTACTCGACGGCGGGCGGTGGAAACACCATATATTTT.